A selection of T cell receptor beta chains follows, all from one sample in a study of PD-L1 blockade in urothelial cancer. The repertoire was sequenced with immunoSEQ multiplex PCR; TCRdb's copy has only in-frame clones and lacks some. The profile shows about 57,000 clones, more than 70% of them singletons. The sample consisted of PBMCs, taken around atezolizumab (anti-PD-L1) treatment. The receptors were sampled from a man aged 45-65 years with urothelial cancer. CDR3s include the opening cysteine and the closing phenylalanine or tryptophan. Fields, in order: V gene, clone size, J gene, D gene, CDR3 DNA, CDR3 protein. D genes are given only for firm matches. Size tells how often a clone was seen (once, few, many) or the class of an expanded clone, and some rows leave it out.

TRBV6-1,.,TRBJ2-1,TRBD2,TGTGCCAGCAGTGAAGCTCTAGCGGGAGATTTGGATGAGCAGTTCTTC,CASSEALAGDLDEQFF
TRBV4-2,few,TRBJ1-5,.,TGTGCCAGCAGCCAAGACCCTTTGACAGCACAGCCCCAGCATTTT,CASSQDPLTAQPQHF
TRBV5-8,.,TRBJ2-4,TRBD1,TGTGCCAGCAGGGCCCCCGGGACAGGGACTATTCAGTACTTC,CASRAPGTGTIQYF
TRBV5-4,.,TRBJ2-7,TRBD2,TGTGCCAGCAACGGACTAGTAGGCGAGCAGTACTTC,CASNGLVGEQYF
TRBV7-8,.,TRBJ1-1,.,TGTGCCAGCAGCCCCCACACCTCAGGTGAAGCTTTCTTT,CASSPHTSGEAFF
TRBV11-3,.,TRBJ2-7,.,TGTGCCAGCAGCTTAGACCGTATCAGGGCCGACGAGCAGTACTTC,CASSLDRIRADEQYF
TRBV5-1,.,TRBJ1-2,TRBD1,TGCGCCAGCAGCACCCCTGACAGGGGAGTGTCTGGCTACACCTTC,CASSTPDRGVSGYTF
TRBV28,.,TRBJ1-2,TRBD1,TGTGCCAGCAGTCCGTCGGACAGGGTGGATGGCTACACCTTC,CASSPSDRVDGYTF
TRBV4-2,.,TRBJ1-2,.,TGTGCCAGCAGCCAAGGGGAGGGCAGAGGCTATGGCTACACCTTC,CASSQGEGRGYGYTF
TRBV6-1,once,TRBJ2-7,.,TGTGCCAGCGGGAAGGGTTGGCAGGGCACCTACGAGCAGTACTTC,CASGKGWQGTYEQYF
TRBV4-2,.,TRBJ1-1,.,TGTGCCAGCAGCCAGGGCGTTCCGAACACTGAAGCTTTCTTT,CASSQGVPNTEAFF
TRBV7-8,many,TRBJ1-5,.,TGTGCCAGCAGCGACCGCTCCCACAGATATCAGCCCCAGCATTTT,CASSDRSHRYQPQHF
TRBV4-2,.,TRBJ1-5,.,TGTGCCAGCAGCCAAGAGTGGGTTGGGTCGGGGCAGCCCCAGCATTTT,CASSQEWVGSGQPQHF
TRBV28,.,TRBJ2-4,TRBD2,TGTGCCAGCAGTTTAGCGGGAGAGGGTCTAGCCAAAAACATTCAGTACTTC,CASSLAGEGLAKNIQYF
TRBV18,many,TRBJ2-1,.,TGTGCCAGCTCACCTAGCGGGACAGCTAATGAGCAGTTCTTC,CASSPSGTANEQFF
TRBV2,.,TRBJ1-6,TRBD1,TGTGCCAGCAGTGAATCAGGGGGGACCTATAATTCACCCCTCCACTTT,CASSESGGTYNSPLHF
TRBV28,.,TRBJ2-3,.,TGTGCCAGCAGTTTTGGAGACCCAGATACGCAGTATTTT,CASSFGDPDTQYF
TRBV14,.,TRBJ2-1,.,TGTGCCAGCAGCCAACGTCAGGTCTACAATGAGCAGTTCTTC,CASSQRQVYNEQFF
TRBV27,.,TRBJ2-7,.,TGTGCCAGCAGAAGACAGTATCTAATTTACGAGCAGTACTTC,CASRRQYLIYEQYF
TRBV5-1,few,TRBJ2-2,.,TGCGCCAGCAGCTTGGGGGGAGCAGTCGCAGCCGGGGAGCTGTTTTTT,CASSLGGAVAAGELFF
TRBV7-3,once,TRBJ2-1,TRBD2,TGTGCCAGCAGCTTAATTAGCGGGACGTACAATGAGCAGTTCTTC,CASSLISGTYNEQFF
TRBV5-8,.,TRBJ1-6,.,TGTGCCAGCAGACGGGACTTGGGTAATTCACCCCTCCACTTT,CASRRDLGNSPLHF
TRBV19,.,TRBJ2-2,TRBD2,TGTGCCAGTATGGTAGCGGGAGTTCACACCGGGGAGCTGTTTTTT,CASMVAGVHTGELFF
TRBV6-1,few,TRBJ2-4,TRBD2,TGTGCCAGCAGTGAATCCGGGAGCGGGGGAGACATTCAGTACTTC,CASSESGSGGDIQYF
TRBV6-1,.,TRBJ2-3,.,TGTGCCAGCGAGAGGGAATGGGGCACAGATACGCAGTATTTT,CASEREWGTDTQYF
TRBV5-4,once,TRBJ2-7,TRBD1,TGTGCCGGCAGCTCGGGCGGACAGGCCACCTACGAGCAGTACTTC,CAGSSGGQATYEQYF
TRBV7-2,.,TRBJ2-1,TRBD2,TGTGCCAGCAGCTTAGCCCATAGCGGGAGGCTATACAATGAGCAGTTCTTC,CASSLAHSGRLYNEQFF
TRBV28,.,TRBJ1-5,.,TGTGCCAGCAGTTTATCAGGGGTCCTACAGCCCCAGCATTTT,CASSLSGVLQPQHF
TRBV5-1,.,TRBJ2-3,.,TGCGCCAGCAGCTCAGGACTAAGCGCAGATACGCAGTATTTT,CASSSGLSADTQYF
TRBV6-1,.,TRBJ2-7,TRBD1,TGTGCCAGCAGTGAAGGGACAGGGACCGAGCAGTACTTC,CASSEGTGTEQYF
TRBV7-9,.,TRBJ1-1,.,TGTGCCAGCAGCTACCTCGAGACTGAAGCTTTCTTT,CASSYLETEAFF
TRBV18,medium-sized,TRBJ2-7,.,TGTGCCAGCTCACAGGCAGGGGGGACCTACGAGCAGTACTTC,CASSQAGGTYEQYF
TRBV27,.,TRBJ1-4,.,TGTGCCAGCGGGGGGATAGTGGGAGAAAAACTGTTTTTT,CASGGIVGEKLFF
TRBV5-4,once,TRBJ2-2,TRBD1,TGTGCCAGCAGCTTGGGGGGACAGGGGTACACCGGGGAGCTGTTTTTT,CASSLGGQGYTGELFF
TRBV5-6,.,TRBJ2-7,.,TGTGCCAGCAGCTTGGAGAAGTTGCGATCCTACGAGCAGTACTTC,CASSLEKLRSYEQYF
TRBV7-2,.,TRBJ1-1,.,TGTGCCAGCAGCCCCCGGGGGGGGAGGAACACTGAAGCTTTCTTT,CASSPRGGRNTEAFF
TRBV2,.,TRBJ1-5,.,TGTGCCAGTTCGGGGGGGCCTTTTGGCAATCAGCCCCAGCATTTT,CASSGGPFGNQPQHF
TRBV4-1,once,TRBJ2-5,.,TGCGCCAGCAGCCAAGGGACAGTCGGCACAGGGGCGGGGGAGACCCAGTACTTC,CASSQGTVGTGAGETQYF
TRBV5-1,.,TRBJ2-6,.,TGCGCCAGCGGCGGATGGCAGCCCACTGGGGCCAACGTCCTGACTTTC,CASGGWQPTGANVLTF
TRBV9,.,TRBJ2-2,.,TGTGCCAGCAGCGTAGACAGCTTGAACACCGGGGAGCTGTTTTTT,CASSVDSLNTGELFF
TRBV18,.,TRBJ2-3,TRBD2,TGTGCCAGCTCACCACCTGGACTAGCGGGAGGGCCTAGCACAGATACGCAGTATTTT,CASSPPGLAGGPSTDTQYF
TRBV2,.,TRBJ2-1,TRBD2,TGTGCCAGCAGTGACGTGGGACTAGCGGGAGCTGACGAGCAGTTCTTC,CASSDVGLAGADEQFF